This T cell receptor (beta chain) is from a study of blood T cells in healthy people across ages. Study-wide results and caveats: The study regarded diversity estimates from one million T cells as underestimates. In the absence of known donor CMV status, changes in expanded clonotypes were possibly confounded.

The sample holds a few counts of this clonotype. Its antigen is unknown. The CDR3 is 13 amino acids. The V gene's germline CDR1 is MNHEY and CDR2 SMNVEV (reference sequence). A J-beta primer mix and a sample-barcoded 5' primer were used in a second PCR of about 6 to 12 cycles. TCRdb itself ran the 5' RACE reads through MiXCR, one entry per CDR3 protein. Of hundreds of thousands of distinct CDR3 sequences in the sample, 20% to 25% were seen once. This receptor was taken from a man between 65 and 85 years old in good health. This chain joins TRBV27 and TRBJ2-5; D is unclear. The J call may be faulty, since TRBJ2-1 better matches the DNA end. Sequencing was performed on blood. For the CDR3, the DNA is TGTGCCAGCAGTTTCCGTGAAGGATATGAGCAGTTCTTC. As protein: CASSFREGYEQFF.